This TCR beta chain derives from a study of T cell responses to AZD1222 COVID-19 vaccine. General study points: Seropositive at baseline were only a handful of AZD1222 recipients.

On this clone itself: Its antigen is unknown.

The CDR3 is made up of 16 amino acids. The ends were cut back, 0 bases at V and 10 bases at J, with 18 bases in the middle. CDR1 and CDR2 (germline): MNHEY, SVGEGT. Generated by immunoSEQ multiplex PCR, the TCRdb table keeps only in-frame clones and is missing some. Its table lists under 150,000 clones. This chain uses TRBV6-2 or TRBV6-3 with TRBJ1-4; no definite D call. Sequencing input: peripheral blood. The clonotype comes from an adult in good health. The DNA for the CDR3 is TGTGCCAGCAGTTACTCGATAATTGCAGACACCGGAAAACTGTTTTTT. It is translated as CASSYSIIADTGKLFF.